The text below deals with one T cell receptor beta chain. These data originate in a study of blood T cells in healthy people across ages. The germline gives CDR1 ENHRY, CDR2 SYGVKD. The length of the CDR3 is 11 residues. Sample-barcoded 5' priming and a J-beta primer mix drove a second PCR of about 7 to 11 cycles. TCRdb ran MiXCR on the 5' RACE reads and lists one entry per CDR3 protein. The table includes nearly 800,000 distinct CDR3 sequences, around 25% detected once. This sample was shared with a second study, whose subject was T cells of mothers and their children.

The source is a boy between 10 and 17 years old in good health. This chain joins TRBV10-3 and TRBJ2-1; D gene ambiguous. The better agreement between TRBJ2-5 and the DNA end casts doubt on the J call. The specimen sequenced was blood. This CDR3 reads CASLYGGTQYF. For the CDR3, the DNA is TGTGCCAGCCTGTACGGTGGGACCCAGTACTTC.